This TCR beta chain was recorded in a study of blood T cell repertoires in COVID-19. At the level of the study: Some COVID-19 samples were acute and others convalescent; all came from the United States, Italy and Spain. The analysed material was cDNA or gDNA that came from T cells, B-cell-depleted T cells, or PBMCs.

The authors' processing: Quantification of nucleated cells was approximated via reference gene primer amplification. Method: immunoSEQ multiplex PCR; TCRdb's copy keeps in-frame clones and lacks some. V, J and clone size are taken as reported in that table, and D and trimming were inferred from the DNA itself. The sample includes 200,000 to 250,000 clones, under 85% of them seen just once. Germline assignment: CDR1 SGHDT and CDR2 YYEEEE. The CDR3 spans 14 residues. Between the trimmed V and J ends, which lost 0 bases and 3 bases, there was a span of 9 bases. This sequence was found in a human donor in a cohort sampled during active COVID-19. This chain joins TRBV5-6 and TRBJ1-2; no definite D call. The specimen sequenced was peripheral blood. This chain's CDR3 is CASSLATGHYGYTF. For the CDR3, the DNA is TGTGCCAGCAGCTTGGCAACGGGTCACTATGGCTACACCTTC.